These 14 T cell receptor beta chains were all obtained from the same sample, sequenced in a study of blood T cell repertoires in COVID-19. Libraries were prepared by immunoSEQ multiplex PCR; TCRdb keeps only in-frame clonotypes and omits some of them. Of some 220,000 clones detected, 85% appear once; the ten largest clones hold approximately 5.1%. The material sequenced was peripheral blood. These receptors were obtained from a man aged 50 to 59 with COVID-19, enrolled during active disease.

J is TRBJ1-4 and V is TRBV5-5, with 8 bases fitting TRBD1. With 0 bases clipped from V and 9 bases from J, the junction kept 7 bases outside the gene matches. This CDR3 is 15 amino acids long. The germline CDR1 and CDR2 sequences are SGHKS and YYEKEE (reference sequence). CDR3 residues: CASSLATGELKKLFF. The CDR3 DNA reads TGTGCCAGCAGCTTGGCGACAGGGGAGTTGAAAAAACTGTTTTTT.

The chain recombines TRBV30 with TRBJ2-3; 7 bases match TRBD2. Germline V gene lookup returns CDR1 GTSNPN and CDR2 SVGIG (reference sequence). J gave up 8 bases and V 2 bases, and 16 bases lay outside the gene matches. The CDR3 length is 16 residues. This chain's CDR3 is CAWSWGPGPSGGTQYF. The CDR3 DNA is TGTGCCTGGAGTTGGGGTCCAGGACCCTCGGGAGGTACGCAGTATTTT.

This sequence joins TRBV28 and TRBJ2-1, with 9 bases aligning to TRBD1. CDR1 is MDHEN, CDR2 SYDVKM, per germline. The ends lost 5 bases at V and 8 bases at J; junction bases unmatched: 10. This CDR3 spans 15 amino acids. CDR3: CASSVPGQGIHEQFF. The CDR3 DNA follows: TGTGCCAGCAGTGTACCGGGACAGGGTATACATGAGCAGTTCTTC. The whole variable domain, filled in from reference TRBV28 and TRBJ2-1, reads DVKVTQSSRYLVKRTGEKVFLECVQDMDHENMFWYRQDPGLGLRLIYFSYDVKMKEKGDIPEGYSVSREKKERFSLILESASTNQTSMYLCASSVPGQGIHEQFFGPGTRLTVL.

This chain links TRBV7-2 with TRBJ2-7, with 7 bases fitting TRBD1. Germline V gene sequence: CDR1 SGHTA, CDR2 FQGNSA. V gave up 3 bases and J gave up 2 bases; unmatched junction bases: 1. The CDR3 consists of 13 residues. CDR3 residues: CASSLGQPYEQYF. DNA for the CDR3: TGTGCCAGCAGCTTGGGACAGCCCTACGAGCAGTACTTC.

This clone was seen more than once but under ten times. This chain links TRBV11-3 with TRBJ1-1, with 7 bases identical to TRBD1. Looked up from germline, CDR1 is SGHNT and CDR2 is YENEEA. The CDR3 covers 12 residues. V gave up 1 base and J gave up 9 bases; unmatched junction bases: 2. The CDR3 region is CASSLGGQKAFF. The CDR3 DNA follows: TGTGCCAGCAGCTTAGGGGGACAGAAAGCTTTCTTT.

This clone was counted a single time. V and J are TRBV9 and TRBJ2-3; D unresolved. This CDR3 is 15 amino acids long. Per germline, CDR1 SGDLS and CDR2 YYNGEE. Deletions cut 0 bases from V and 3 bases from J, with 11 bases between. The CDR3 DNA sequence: TGTGCCAGCAGCGTAGGTTCAGGTCGAACAGATACGCAGTATTTT. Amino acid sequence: CASSVGSGRTDTQYF.

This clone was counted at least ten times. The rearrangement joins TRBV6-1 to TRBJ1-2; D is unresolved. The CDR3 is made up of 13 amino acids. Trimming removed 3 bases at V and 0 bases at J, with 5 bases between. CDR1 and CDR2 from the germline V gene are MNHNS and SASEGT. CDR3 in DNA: TGTGCCAGCAGTGATCTTGCTAACTATGGCTACACCTTC. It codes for CASSDLANYGYTF.

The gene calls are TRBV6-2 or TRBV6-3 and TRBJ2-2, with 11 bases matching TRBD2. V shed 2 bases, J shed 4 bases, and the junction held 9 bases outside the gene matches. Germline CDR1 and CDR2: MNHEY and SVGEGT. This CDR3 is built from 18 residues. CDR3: CASSYETSGVLGTGELFF. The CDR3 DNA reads TGTGCCAGCAGTTACGAGACTAGCGGGGTATTGGGCACCGGGGAGCTGTTTTTT.

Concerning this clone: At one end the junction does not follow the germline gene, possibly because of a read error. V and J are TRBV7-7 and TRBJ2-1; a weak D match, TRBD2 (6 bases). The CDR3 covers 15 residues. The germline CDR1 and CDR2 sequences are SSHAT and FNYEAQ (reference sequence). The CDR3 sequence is CASSLGGRNYNEQFF. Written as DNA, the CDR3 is TGTGCTAGCAGCTTGGGGGGTCGGAATTACAATGAGCAGTTCTTC. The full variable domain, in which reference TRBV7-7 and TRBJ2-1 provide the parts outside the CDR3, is GAGVSQSPRYKVTKRGQDVTLRCDPISSHATLYWYQQALGQGPEFLTYFNYEAQPDKSGLPSDRFSAERPEGSISTLTIQRTEQRDSAMYRCASSLGGRNYNEQFFGPGTRLTVL.

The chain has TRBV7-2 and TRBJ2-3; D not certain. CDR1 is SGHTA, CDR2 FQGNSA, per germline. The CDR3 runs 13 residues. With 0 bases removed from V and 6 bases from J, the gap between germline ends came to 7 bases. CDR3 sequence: CASSLARKDTQYF. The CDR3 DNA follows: TGTGCCAGCAGCTTAGCGCGGAAGGATACGCAGTATTTT.

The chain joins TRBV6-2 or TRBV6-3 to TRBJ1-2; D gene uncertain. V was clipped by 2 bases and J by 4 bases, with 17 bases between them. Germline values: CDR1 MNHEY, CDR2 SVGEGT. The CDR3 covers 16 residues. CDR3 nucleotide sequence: TGTGCCAGCAGTTACGCCGGAGGAGGAGGCGCCTATGGCTACACCTTC. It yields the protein CASSYAGGGGAYGYTF.

CDR3 in DNA: TGTGCCAGCAGCTTGACGGGGTCACCTTACGAGCAGTACTTC. This translates into CASSLTGSPYEQYF. The chain uses TRBV7-3 and TRBJ2-7; D possibly corresponds to TRBD2 (5 bases). CDR3 length: 14 residues. Germline V lookup: CDR1 SGHTA, CDR2 FQGTGA. The V and J ends lost 3 bases and 4 bases respectively, with 13 bases between them.

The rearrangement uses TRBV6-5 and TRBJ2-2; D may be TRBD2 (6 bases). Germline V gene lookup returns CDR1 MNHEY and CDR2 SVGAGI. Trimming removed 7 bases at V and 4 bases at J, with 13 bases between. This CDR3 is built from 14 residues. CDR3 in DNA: TGTGCCAGCATGGGGACTCGCGGCACCGGGGAGCTGTTTTTT. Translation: CASMGTRGTGELFF.

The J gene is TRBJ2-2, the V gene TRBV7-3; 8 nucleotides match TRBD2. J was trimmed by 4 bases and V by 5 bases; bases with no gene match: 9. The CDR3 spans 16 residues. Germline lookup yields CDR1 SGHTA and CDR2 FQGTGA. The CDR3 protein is CASSPSQAGVTGELFF. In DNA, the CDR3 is TGTGCCAGCAGCCCCTCCCAAGCGGGGGTCACCGGGGAGCTGTTTTTT.